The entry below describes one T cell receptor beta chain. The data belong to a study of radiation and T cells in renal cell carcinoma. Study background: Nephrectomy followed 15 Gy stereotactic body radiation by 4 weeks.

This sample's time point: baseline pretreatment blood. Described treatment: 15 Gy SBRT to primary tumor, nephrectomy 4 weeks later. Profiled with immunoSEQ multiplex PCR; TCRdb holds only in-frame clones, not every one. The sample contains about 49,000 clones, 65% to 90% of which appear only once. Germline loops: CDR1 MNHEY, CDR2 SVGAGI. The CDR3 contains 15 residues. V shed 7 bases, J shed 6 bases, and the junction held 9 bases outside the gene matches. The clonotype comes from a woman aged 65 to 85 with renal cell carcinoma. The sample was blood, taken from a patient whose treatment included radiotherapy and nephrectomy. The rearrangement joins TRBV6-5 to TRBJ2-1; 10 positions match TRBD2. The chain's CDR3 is CASTSGSGGANEQFF. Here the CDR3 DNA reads TGTGCCAGCACCTCCGGGAGCGGGGGGGCCAATGAGCAGTTCTTC.